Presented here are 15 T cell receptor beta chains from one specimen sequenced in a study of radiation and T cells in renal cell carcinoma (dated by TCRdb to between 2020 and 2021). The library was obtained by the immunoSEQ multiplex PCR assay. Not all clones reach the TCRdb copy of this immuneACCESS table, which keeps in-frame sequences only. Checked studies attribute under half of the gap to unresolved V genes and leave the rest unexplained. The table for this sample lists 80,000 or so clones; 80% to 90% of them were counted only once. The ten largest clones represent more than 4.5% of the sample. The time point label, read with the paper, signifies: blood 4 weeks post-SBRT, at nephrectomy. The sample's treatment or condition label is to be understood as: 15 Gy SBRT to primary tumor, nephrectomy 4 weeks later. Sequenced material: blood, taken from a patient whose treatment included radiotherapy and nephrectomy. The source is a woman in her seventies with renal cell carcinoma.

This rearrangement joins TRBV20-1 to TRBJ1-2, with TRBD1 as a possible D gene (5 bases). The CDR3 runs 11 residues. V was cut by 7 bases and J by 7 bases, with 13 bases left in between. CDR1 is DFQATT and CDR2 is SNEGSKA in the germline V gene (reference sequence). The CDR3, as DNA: TGCAGTGTTTCGCCAGGGACTGGCTACACCTTC. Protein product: CSVSPGTGYTF.

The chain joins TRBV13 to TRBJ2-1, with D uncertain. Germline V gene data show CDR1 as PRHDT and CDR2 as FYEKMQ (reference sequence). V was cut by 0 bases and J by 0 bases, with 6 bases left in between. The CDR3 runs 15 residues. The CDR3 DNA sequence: TGTGCCAGCAGCTTAGGGGGCCGCTCCTACAATGAGCAGTTCTTC. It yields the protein CASSLGGRSYNEQFF. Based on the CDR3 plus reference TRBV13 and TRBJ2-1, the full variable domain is AAGVIQSPRHLIKEKRETATLKCYPIPRHDTVYWYQQGPGQDPQFLISFYEKMQSDKGSIPDRFSAQQFSDYHSELNMSSLELGDSALYFCASSLGGRSYNEQFFGPGTRLTVL.

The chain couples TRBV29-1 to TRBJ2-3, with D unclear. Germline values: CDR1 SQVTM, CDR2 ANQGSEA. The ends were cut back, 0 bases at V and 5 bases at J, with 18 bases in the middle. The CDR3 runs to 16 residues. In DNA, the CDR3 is TGCAGCGTTGAAGATCTAGGTACAGCAATCTTAGATACGCAGTATTTT. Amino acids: CSVEDLGTAILDTQYF.

The CDR3, as DNA: TGTGCCAGCAGTGGGAGGGCTAGCTGGGACACCTACAATGAGCAGTTCTTC. Translated, it gives CASSGRASWDTYNEQFF. The V and J genes are TRBV6-1 and TRBJ2-1; either TRBD1 or TRBD2 may fit D (6 bases each). The CDR3 is made up of 17 amino acids. Germline V CDR1 and CDR2: MNHNS, SASEGT. Trimming shortened V by 4 bases and J by 2 bases, and 18 bases separated the two germline ends.

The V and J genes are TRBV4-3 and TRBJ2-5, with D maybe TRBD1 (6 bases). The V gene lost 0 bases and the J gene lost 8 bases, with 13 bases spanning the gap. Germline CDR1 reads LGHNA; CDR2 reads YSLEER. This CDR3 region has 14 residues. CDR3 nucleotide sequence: TGCGCCAGCAGCCAAGACCCGACAGGCCTAACCCAGTACTTC. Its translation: CASSQDPTGLTQYF.

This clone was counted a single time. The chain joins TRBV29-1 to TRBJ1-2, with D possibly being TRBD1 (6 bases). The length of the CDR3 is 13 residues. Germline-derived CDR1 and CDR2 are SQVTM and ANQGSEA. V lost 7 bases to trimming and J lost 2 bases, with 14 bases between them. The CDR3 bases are TGCAGCGAAAAGGGGGGTTTGAACTATGGCTACACCTTC. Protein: CSEKGGLNYGYTF. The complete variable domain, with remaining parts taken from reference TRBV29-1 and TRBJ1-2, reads SAVISQKPSRDICQRGTSLTIQCQVDSQVTMMFWYRQQPGQSLTLIATANQGSEATYESGFVIDKFPISRPNLTFSTLTVSNMSPEDSSIYLCSEKGGLNYGYTFGSGTRLTVV.

The CDR3 reads CASSLGQTVGEKLFF. CDR3 in DNA: TGTGCCAGCAGCTTAGGACAGACAGTGGGTGAAAAACTGTTTTTT. V and J are TRBV7-9 and TRBJ1-4; tentative D call: TRBD1 (5 bases). There are 15 residues in the CDR3. Germline V gives CDR1 SEHNR, CDR2 FQNEAQ (reference sequence). The V gene lost 1 base and the J gene lost 7 bases, with 13 bases spanning the gap.

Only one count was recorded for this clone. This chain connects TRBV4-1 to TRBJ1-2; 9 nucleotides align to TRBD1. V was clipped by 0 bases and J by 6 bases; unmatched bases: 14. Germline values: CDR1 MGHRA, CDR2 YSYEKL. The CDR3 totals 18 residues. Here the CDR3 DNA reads TGCGCCAGCAGCCAAGATAAGGGATTGTGGACAGGGGAGAATGGCTACACCTTC. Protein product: CASSQDKGLWTGENGYTF.

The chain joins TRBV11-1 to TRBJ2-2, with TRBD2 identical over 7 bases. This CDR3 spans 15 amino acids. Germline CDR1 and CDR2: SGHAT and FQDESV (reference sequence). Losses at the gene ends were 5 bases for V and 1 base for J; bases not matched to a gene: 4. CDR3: CASSPRGVNTGELFF. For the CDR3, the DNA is TGTGCCAGCAGCCCCCGGGGGGTGAACACCGGGGAGCTGTTTTTT.

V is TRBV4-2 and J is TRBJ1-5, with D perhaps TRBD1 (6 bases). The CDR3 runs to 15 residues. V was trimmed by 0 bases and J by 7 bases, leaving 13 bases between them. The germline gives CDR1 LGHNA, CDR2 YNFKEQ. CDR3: CASSQETGRMQPQHF. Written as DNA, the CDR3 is TGTGCCAGCAGCCAAGAAACAGGGAGAATGCAGCCCCAGCATTTT.

This CDR3 is CASSENRGNTEAFF. CDR3 DNA sequence: TGTGCCAGCAGTGAAAACAGGGGGAACACTGAAGCTTTCTTT. The rearrangement joins TRBV6-1 to TRBJ1-1, with 7 bases lining up with TRBD1. The CDR3 totals 14 residues. The J segment lost 1 base and the V segment lost 2 bases, leaving 1 base of the junction unmatched. Germline CDR1 and CDR2: MNHNS and SASEGT.

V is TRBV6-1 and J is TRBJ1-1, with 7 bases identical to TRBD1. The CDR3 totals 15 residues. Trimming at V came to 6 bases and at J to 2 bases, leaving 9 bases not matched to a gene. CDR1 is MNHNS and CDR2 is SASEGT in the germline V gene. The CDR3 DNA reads TGTGCCAGCAGAGATTACAGGGGCGGAAACACTGAAGCTTTCTTT. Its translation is CASRDYRGGNTEAFF.

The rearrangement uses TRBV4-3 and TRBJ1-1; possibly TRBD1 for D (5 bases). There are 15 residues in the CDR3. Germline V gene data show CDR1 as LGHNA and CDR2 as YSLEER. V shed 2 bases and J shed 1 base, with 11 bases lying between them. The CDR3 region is CASSQRDGPNTEAFF. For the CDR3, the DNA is TGCGCCAGCAGCCAACGGGACGGACCGAACACTGAAGCTTTCTTT.

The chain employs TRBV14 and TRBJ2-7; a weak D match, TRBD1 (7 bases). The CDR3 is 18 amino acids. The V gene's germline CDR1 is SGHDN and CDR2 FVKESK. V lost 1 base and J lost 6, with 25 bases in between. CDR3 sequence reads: CASSQGRGRTGVQGEQYF. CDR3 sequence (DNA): TGTGCCAGCAGCCAAGGGAGGGGGCGAACAGGGGTTCAGGGCGAGCAGTACTTC.

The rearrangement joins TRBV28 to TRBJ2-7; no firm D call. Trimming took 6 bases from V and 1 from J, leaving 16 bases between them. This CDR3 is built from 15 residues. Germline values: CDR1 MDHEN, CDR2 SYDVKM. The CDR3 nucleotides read TGTGCCAGCAGAGGGTCCGGGTCACTTTCCTACGAGCAGTACTTC. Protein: CASRGSGSLSYEQYF.